This is a list of T cell receptor beta chains from one sample in a study of blood T cell repertoires in COVID-19. The table came from immunoSEQ multiplex PCR; TCRdb's copy has only in-frame clones and leaves some out. The sample shows 250,000 to 300,000 clones, approximately 90% of them seen only once. Sequenced input: peripheral blood. These receptors were collected from a woman under 40 with COVID-19, enrolled during active disease. Both conserved end residues are part of each CDR3. The D gene is left open where the match is weak. Some rows mark clone size as missing; the rest say once, few, many or name a class of expanded clone.

d_call	v_call	j_call	clone_size	cdr3_aa	cdr3_nt
.	TRBV9	TRBJ1-3	.	CASSVGYGNTIYF	TGTGCCAGCAGCGTAGGTTATGGAAACACCATATATTTT
.	TRBV7-2	TRBJ1-3	.	CASSLAVRATGNTIYF	TGTGCCAGCAGCTTAGCGGTCAGGGCAACTGGAAACACCATATATTTT
TRBD1	TRBV5-6	TRBJ1-1	.	CASSWGTGRGTEAFF	TGTGCCAGCAGCTGGGGGACAGGGAGAGGCACTGAAGCTTTCTTT
TRBD1	TRBV6-1	TRBJ1-1	.	CASSAVPGQKSGEAFF	TGTGCCAGCAGTGCCGTCCCGGGACAGAAGAGCGGTGAAGCTTTCTTT
TRBD2	TRBV11-2	TRBJ2-3	.	CASSLARGGTDTQYF	TGTGCCAGCAGCTTAGCGAGGGGAGGGACAGATACGCAGTATTTT
.	TRBV6-6	TRBJ1-6	.	CASDLEQVNSPLHF	TGTGCCAGCGATCTCGAGCAGGTTAATTCACCCCTCCACTTT
.	TRBV29-1	TRBJ2-2	.	CSVHGTPNTGELFF	TGCAGCGTTCACGGGACACCGAACACCGGGGAGCTGTTTTTT
TRBD1	TRBV30	TRBJ1-1	.	CAWSVRRQGAEAFF	TGTGCCTGGAGTGTACGGAGACAGGGGGCTGAAGCTTTCTTT
.	TRBV6-5	TRBJ1-1	once	CASLTELNTEAFF	TGTGCCAGCTTGACAGAACTGAACACTGAAGCTTTCTTT
.	TRBV6-2/TRBV6-3	TRBJ1-2	.	CASSYTRSYGYTF	TGTGCCAGCAGTTACACCCGGTCCTATGGCTACACCTTC
.	TRBV27	TRBJ1-2	.	CASSWRAQGGNYGYTF	TGTGCCAGCAGTTGGCGTGCGCAGGGAGGTAACTATGGCTACACCTTC
TRBD2	TRBV20-1	TRBJ2-3	.	CSASGGLAGVDTQYF	TGCAGTGCTAGTGGGGGACTAGCGGGAGTAGATACGCAGTATTTT
TRBD2	TRBV19	TRBJ2-1	.	CASSNPRGSPPSVNEQFF	TGTGCCAGTAGTAACCCCCGCGGGAGTCCCCCCTCTGTCAATGAGCAGTTCTTC
.	TRBV5-1	TRBJ1-1	.	CASSLNRNTEAFF	TGCGCCAGCAGCCTCAACAGAAACACTGAAGCTTTCTTT
.	TRBV2	TRBJ2-7	once	CASSEGRGGIYEQYF	TGTGCCAGCAGTGAGGGCAGGGGCGGAATCTACGAGCAGTACTTC
.	TRBV6-1	TRBJ1-2	.	CASSEDAGRHIPGYTF	TGTGCCAGCAGTGAAGACGCGGGACGCCATATCCCCGGCTACACCTTC
.	TRBV5-1	TRBJ1-1	.	CASSLATGVTEAFF	TGCGCCAGCAGCTTGGCCACCGGGGTGACTGAAGCTTTCTTT
TRBD1	TRBV29-1	TRBJ1-4	.	CSAGQGAANEKLFF	TGCAGCGCCGGACAGGGGGCCGCTAATGAAAAACTGTTTTTT
.	TRBV28	TRBJ2-7	.	CASSRQASTYEQYF	TGTGCCAGCAGCCGACAGGCCTCCACCTACGAGCAGTACTTC
.	TRBV4-1	TRBJ1-2	.	CASSQDNDYGYTF	TGCGCCAGCAGCCAAGATAATGACTATGGCTACACCTTC
TRBD2	TRBV7-3	TRBJ2-1	.	CASAPQAGSAYNEQFF	TGTGCCAGCGCACCCCAAGCGGGATCCGCCTACAATGAGCAGTTCTTC
.	TRBV19	TRBJ2-3	.	CASSTADTQYF	TGTGCCAGTAGCACAGCAGATACGCAGTATTTT
.	TRBV6-6	TRBJ1-2	.	CASSSNRVGYGYTF	TGTGCCAGCAGTTCAAACAGGGTCGGCTATGGCTACACCTTC
.	TRBV21-1	TRBJ2-1	few	CASSLPWGTSEDNEQFF	TGTGCCAGCAGCCTACCATGGGGGACTAGCGAGGACAATGAGCAGTTCTTC
.	TRBV3-1/TRBV3-2	TRBJ1-4	.	CASSQDGDIGNEKLFF	TGTGCCAGCAGCCAAGATGGGGACATAGGGAATGAAAAACTGTTTTTT
.	TRBV2	TRBJ2-7	.	CASSEGRKRASEQYF	TGTGCCAGCAGTGAAGGGAGGAAAAGGGCGAGCGAGCAGTACTTC
.	TRBV4-2	TRBJ1-6	.	CASSQHAGRLDSVYNSPLHF	TGTGCCAGCAGCCAACATGCCGGCAGGTTAGATTCTGTGTATAATTCACCCCTCCACTTT
TRBD2	TRBV7-9	TRBJ2-2	.	CASSLAGRGNTGELFF	TGTGCCAGCAGCTTAGCCGGGAGGGGGAACACCGGGGAGCTGTTTTTT
TRBD1	TRBV18	TRBJ1-1	.	CASSHLTGATEAFF	TGTGCCAGCTCACATTTGACAGGGGCCACTGAAGCTTTCTTT
TRBD1	TRBV24-1	TRBJ1-6	.	CATRRDRRQTPLHF	TGTGCCACCAGGAGGGACAGGAGGCAGACACCCCTCCACTTT
.	TRBV19	TRBJ1-1	.	CASSIRGREDTEAFF	TGTGCCAGTAGTATCAGAGGCAGGGAGGACACTGAAGCTTTCTTT
TRBD2	TRBV2	TRBJ2-5	.	CASAGLAGGLETQYF	TGTGCCAGCGCCGGACTAGCGGGAGGATTGGAGACCCAGTACTTC
.	TRBV19	TRBJ2-6	.	CASSIDGSGANVLTF	TGTGCCAGTAGTATAGACGGGTCTGGGGCCAACGTCCTGACTTTC
TRBD1	TRBV5-4	TRBJ1-1	.	CASSPGTGGLNTEAFF	TGTGCCAGCAGCCCCGGGACAGGGGGACTTAACACTGAAGCTTTCTTT
.	TRBV19	TRBJ1-1	once	CASSIGLGTEAFF	TGTGCCAGTAGTATAGGACTAGGCACTGAAGCTTTCTTT
.	TRBV28	TRBJ1-4	.	CASSPALGDNEKLFF	TGTGCCAGCAGTCCCGCCCTCGGAGATAATGAAAAACTGTTTTTT
.	TRBV5-1	TRBJ1-4	.	CASSLTGLSNEKLFF	TGCGCCAGCAGCTTGACAGGGTTGTCTAATGAAAAACTGTTTTTT
.	TRBV6-5	TRBJ1-6	.	CASHRGDALHF	TGTGCCAGCCATCGAGGTGATGCCCTCCACTTT
.	TRBV19	TRBJ2-5	.	CASSTVSGETQYF	TGTGCCAGTAGTACCGTTTCGGGGGAGACCCAGTACTTC
TRBD1	TRBV6-5	TRBJ1-5	once	CASIEAGGGNQPQHF	TGTGCCAGCATAGAGGCAGGGGGCGGCAATCAGCCCCAGCATTTT
.	TRBV6-5	TRBJ1-2	.	CASGTTSRVDYGYTF	TGTGCCAGCGGGACTACGTCCAGAGTAGACTATGGCTACACCTTC
TRBD1	TRBV6-1	TRBJ2-1	medium-sized	CASSETGGSYNEQFF	TGTGCCAGCAGTGAGACAGGGGGCTCCTACAATGAGCAGTTCTTC
.	TRBV2	TRBJ1-4	.	CASSPLRSYEKLFF	TGTGCCAGCAGTCCCCTTCGGTCGTATGAAAAACTGTTTTTT
.	TRBV7-3	TRBJ2-1	few	CASSPSLRGEQFF	TGTGCCAGCAGCCCCTCCCTGCGTGGTGAGCAGTTCTTC
.	TRBV27	TRBJ2-6	.	CASSLNSVSGANVLTF	TGTGCCAGCAGTTTAAACTCCGTCTCTGGGGCCAACGTCCTGACTTTC
TRBD1	TRBV6-5	TRBJ2-7	few	CASSYRDRGLYEQYF	TGTGCCAGCAGTTACAGGGACAGGGGGCTGTACGAGCAGTACTTC
.	TRBV14	TRBJ1-1	.	CASSQVGGSAGAFF	TGTGCCAGCAGCCAAGTGGGAGGCTCCGCGGGAGCTTTCTTT
.	TRBV20-1	TRBJ2-1	.	CSAHLYNEQFF	TGCAGTGCTCATTTGTACAATGAGCAGTTCTTC
.	TRBV28	TRBJ1-4	.	CASSFQNEKLFF	TGTGCCAGCAGTTTCCAAAATGAAAAACTGTTTTTT
TRBD1	TRBV7-8	TRBJ1-2	.	CASSLAETGTGWNGYTF	TGTGCCAGCAGCTTAGCGGAGACCGGGACAGGGTGGAATGGCTACACCTTC
TRBD1	TRBV18	TRBJ1-6	.	CASSPEGGLNSPLHF	TGTGCCAGCTCACCAGAAGGGGGCCTTAATTCACCCCTCCACTTT
TRBD1	TRBV7-3	TRBJ2-3	once	CASSRTGGIDTQYF	TGTGCCAGCAGCCGGACAGGGGGCATTGATACGCAGTATTTT
.	TRBV7-8	TRBJ2-1	once	CASSLGGALSSYNEQFF	TGTGCCAGCAGCTTAGGTGGGGCCCTGAGCTCCTACAATGAGCAGTTCTTC
TRBD2	TRBV20-1	TRBJ2-1	.	CSASRLAGGPTYNEQFF	TGCAGTGCTAGTCGACTAGCGGGAGGGCCCACCTACAATGAGCAGTTCTTC
TRBD1	TRBV6-2/TRBV6-3	TRBJ2-4	.	CASSYEGANIQYF	TGTGCCAGCAGTTACGAGGGGGCCAACATTCAGTACTTC